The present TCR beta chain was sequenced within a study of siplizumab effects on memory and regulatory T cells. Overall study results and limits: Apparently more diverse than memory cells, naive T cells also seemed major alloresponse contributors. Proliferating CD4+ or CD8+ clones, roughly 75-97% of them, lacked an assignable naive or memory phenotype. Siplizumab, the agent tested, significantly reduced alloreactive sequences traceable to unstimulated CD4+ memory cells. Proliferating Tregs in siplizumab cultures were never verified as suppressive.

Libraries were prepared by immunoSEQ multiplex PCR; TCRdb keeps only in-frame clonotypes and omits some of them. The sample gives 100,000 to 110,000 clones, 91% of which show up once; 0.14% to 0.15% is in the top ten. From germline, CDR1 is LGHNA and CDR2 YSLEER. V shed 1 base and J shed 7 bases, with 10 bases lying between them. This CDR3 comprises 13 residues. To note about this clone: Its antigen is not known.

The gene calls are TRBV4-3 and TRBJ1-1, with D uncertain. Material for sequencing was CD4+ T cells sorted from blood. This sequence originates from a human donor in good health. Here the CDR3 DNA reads TGCGCCAGCAGCCAAGTTTTAACGGTTGAAGCTTTCTTT. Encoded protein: CASSQVLTVEAFF.